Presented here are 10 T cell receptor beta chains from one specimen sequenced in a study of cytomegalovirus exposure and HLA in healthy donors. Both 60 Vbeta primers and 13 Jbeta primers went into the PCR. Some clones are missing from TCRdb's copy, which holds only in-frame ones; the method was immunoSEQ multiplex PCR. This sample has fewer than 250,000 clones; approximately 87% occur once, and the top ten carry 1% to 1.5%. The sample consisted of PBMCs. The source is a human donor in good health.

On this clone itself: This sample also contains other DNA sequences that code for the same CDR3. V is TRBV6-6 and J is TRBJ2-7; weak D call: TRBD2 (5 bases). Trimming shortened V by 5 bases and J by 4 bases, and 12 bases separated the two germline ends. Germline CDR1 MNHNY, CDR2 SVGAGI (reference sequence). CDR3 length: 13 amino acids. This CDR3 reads CASSLPGSYEQYF. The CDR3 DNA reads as TGTGCCAGCAGTCTTCCGGGGTCTTACGAGCAGTACTTC.

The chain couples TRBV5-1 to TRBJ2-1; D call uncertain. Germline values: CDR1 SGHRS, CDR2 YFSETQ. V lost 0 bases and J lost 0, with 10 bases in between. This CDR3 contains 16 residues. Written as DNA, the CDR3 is TGCGCCAGCAGCTTGGCCGGTTCGAGCTCCTACAATGAGCAGTTCTTC. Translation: CASSLAGSSSYNEQFF.

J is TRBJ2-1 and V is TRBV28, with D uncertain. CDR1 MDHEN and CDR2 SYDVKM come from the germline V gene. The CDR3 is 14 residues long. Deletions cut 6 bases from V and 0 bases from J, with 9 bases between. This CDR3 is CASSDTYSYNEQFF. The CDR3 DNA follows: TGTGCCAGCAGCGACACTTACTCCTACAATGAGCAGTTCTTC.

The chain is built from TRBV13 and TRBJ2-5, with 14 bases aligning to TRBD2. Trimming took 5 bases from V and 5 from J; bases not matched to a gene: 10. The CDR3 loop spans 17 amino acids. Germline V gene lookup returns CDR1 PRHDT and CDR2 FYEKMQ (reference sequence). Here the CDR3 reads CASSPGLAGGEVETQYF. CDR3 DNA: TGTGCCAGCAGCCCCGGACTAGCGGGAGGTGAGGTCGAGACCCAGTACTTC.

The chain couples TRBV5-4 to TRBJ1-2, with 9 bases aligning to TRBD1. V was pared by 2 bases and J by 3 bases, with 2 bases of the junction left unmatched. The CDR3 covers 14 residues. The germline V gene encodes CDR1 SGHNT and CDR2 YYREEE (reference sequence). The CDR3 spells CASSLQGADYGYTF. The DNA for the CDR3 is TGTGCCAGCAGCTTACAGGGGGCCGACTATGGCTACACCTTC.

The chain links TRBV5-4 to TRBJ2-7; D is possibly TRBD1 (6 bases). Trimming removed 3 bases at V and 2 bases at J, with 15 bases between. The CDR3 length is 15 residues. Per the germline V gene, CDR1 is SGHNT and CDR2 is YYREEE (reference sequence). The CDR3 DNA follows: TGTGCCAGCAGCTCGAAAAGGACAGCGACCTACGAGCAGTACTTC. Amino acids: CASSSKRTATYEQYF.

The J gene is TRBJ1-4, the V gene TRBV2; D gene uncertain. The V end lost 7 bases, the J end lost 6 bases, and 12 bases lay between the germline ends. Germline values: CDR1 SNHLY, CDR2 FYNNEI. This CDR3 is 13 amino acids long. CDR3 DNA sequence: TGTGCCAGCATAGGGCGGGATTATGAAAAACTGTTTTTT. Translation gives CASIGRDYEKLFF.

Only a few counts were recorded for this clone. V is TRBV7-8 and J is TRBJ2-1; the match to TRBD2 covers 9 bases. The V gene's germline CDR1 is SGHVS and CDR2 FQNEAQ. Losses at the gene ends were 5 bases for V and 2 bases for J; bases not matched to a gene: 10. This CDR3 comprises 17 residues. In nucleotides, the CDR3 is TGTGCCAGCAGCGGAGAGATAGCGGGAGCCCCCTACAATGAGCAGTTCTTC. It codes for CASSGEIAGAPYNEQFF.

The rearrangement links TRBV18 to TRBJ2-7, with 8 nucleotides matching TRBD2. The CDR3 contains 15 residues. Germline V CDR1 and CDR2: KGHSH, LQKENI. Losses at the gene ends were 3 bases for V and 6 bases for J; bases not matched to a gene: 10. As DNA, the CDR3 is TGTGCCAGCTCACCCGCTGGGCTAGCGGGCACCGAGCAGTACTTC. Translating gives CASSPAGLAGTEQYF. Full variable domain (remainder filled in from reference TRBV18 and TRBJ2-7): NAGVMQNPRHLVRRRGQEARLRCSPMKGHSHVYWYRQLPEEGLKFMVYLQKENIIDESGMPKERFSAEFPKEGPSILRIQQVVRGDSAAYFCASSPAGLAGTEQYFGPGTRLTVT.

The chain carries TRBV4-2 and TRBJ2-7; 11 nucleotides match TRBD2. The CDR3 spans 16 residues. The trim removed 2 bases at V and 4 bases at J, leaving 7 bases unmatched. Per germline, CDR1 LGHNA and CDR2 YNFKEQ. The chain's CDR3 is CASSQHGTSGGYEQYF. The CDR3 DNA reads TGTGCCAGCAGCCAACATGGCACTAGCGGGGGATACGAGCAGTACTTC.